Following are 6 T cell receptor beta chains from one sample sequenced in a study of OX40 agonist ivuxolimab in advanced cancers. Libraries were prepared by immunoSEQ multiplex PCR; TCRdb keeps only in-frame clonotypes and omits some of them. The sample has 100,000 or so clones; about 80% are singletons. Sequenced here: CD4+ or CD8+ T cells sorted from blood, sampled in a trial of the OX40 agonist ivuxolimab. All receptors come from an adult with an advanced solid tumor such as melanoma, head and neck, liver or kidney cancer.

This sequence joins TRBV6-5 and TRBJ1-1; D is ambiguous. Trimming removed 4 bases from V and 8 bases from J, with 14 bases in between. The CDR3 totals 13 residues. From germline, CDR1 is MNHEY and CDR2 SVGAGI. The CDR3, as DNA: TGTGCCAGCAGTTTGGGTCGTCCGGCAGAAGCTTTCTTT. Translating it yields CASSLGRPAEAFF.

The chain is built from TRBV13 and TRBJ1-2; 10 nucleotides align to TRBD1. With V trimmed by 6 bases and J by 5 bases, 6 bases remained unmatched. The V gene's germline CDR1 is PRHDT and CDR2 FYEKMQ (reference sequence). The CDR3 loop spans 14 amino acids. The CDR3 coding sequence is TGTGCCAGCAGAAGACAGGGGGCGGAATATGGCTACACCTTC. Its translation: CASRRQGAEYGYTF.

The chain couples TRBV2 to TRBJ1-1; TRBD1 aligns across 8 bases. Germline CDR1 SNHLY, CDR2 FYNNEI. With V trimmed by 6 bases and J by 4 bases, 4 bases remained unmatched. CDR3 size: 13 residues. The CDR3 protein is CASRDREGTEAFF. CDR3 sequence (DNA): TGTGCCAGCAGGGACAGGGAGGGCACTGAAGCTTTCTTT. Supplemented by reference TRBV2 and TRBJ1-1, the full variable domain reads EPEVTQTPSHQVTQMGQEVILRCVPISNHLYFYWYRQILGQKVEFLVSFYNNEISEKSEIFDDQFSVERPDGSNFTLKIRSTKLEDSAMYFCASRDREGTEAFFGQGTRLTVV.

The chain joins TRBV2 to TRBJ2-2, with TRBD2 identical over 9 bases. Looked up from germline, CDR1 is SNHLY and CDR2 is FYNNEI. The CDR3 length is 14 residues. Trimming took 5 bases from V and 8 from J; bases not matched to a gene: 6. CDR3 nucleotides: TGTGCCAGCAGTTCTCTAGCGGGGACGGGGGAGCTGTTTTTT. It translates to CASSSLAGTGELFF.

The genes are TRBV6-5 and TRBJ2-1; 13 nucleotides align to TRBD2. V lost 6 bases and J lost 6; bases outside the gene matches: 5. Germline loops: CDR1 MNHEY, CDR2 SVGAGI. This CDR3 is built from 15 residues. In nucleotides, the CDR3 is TGTGCCAGCAGCACCCGGACTAGCGGGAGCAATGAGCAGTTCTTC. Translated: CASSTRTSGSNEQFF.

The V gene is TRBV10-1, the J gene TRBJ1-2; D perhaps matches TRBD1 (6 bases). CDR1 and CDR2 (germline): WNHNN, SYGVQD (reference sequence). CDR3 length: 17 residues. With 6 bases removed from V and 0 bases from J, the gap between germline ends came to 20 bases. CDR3 DNA sequence: TGCGCCAGCAGGGGGGGGCAGGGCGCCCTGACTAACTATGGCTACACCTTC. Its protein is CASRGGQGALTNYGYTF.